This TCR beta chain was sequenced for a study of T cells after yellow fever vaccination. Details on this clonotype: Its matching antigen is unknown.

The study, taken as a whole, reports: There was a possibility that FACS-sorted repertoires contained abundant clonotypes contaminating from the bulk population.

The TCR cDNA carried a universal primer site and UMIs from 5'RACE template switching. TCRdb used MiXCR to reprocess the 5' RACE reads, holding one entry per CDR3 protein. Of some 670,000 distinct CDR3 sequences in the sample, about 12% are singletons; the top ten hold 15%. Trimming cost V 2 bases and J 5 bases, with 15 bases left between them. This CDR3 comprises 14 residues. CDR1 and CDR2 from the germline V gene are DFQATT and SNEGSKA (reference sequence). The clonotype comes from a man younger than 45 who received the YFV17D yellow fever vaccine. The rearrangement links TRBV20-1 to TRBJ2-5; D is perhaps TRBD1 (5 bases). This material consisted of PBMCs, taken on the day of the yellow fever booster vaccination. This CDR3 reads CSARTPGSGETQYF. In DNA, the CDR3 is TGCAGTGCTAGAACGCCAGGGTCCGGGGAGACCCAGTACTTC.